This T cell receptor (beta chain) was sequenced in a study of T cells in Graves' hyperthyroidism and ophthalmopathy. This clonotype was detected a few times. Template material for amplifying TCR beta CDR3 regions consisted of RNA transcripts. With the HTBI primer set, the TCR CDR3 went through a first round of RT-PCR. TCRdb reprocessed the multiplex PCR reads with MiXCR, giving one entry per CDR3 protein. The sample lists around 350,000 distinct CDR3 sequences, roughly an eighth occurring once. Stable disease denoted Graves' hyperthyroidism without ophthalmopathy progression within 18 months. Each diagnosis was grounded in clinical symptoms, serum thyroxine and TRAb, thyroid ultrasound, and orbital computed tomography. Per the germline V gene, CDR1 is MGHRA and CDR2 is YSYEKL. The CDR3 contains 16 residues. V was pared by 0 bases and J by 11 bases, with 19 bases between.

Material: blood. The receptor's source is a woman aged 18-30 years with Graves' hyperthyroidism. The V call is TRBV4-1, the J call TRBJ1-4; D gene unclear. CDR3 sequence reads: CASSQDTPRDSSKLFF. The DNA of the CDR3 is TGCGCCAGCAGCCAAGACACTCCTAGAGATAGTTCCAAACTGTTTTTT.